The entry below describes one TCR beta chain. The target of this receptor is not known. No base quality values were provided; no much bigger clone lies one nucleotide off. These data are taken from a study of blood T cell repertoires in COVID-19 (dated by TCRdb to between 2020 and 2021). Background for the entire study: Collaborator samples came from the United States, Italy and Spain and covered acute and convalescent phases of COVID-19. The prospective study material was composed of cDNA or gDNA derived from T cells, B-cell-depleted T cells, or PBMCs. The dataset comprised deeply sampled blood TCRbeta repertoires from subjects exposed to, actively infected with, or recovered from COVID-19. The repertoires were released in a freely available public database intended as a resource for research on the immune response to SARS-CoV-2. Samples came from the ongoing ImmuneRACE study (first 160 participants) plus 1,254 subjects from 6 global collaborators. Nearly every sample came with metadata listing a de-identified subject ID, COVID-19 status, age in years and sex. HLA class I and class II types, where available, came from metadata supplied by the sample provider rather than from assay-based typing.

TCRbeta CDR3 regions were amplified from genomic DNA by means of the immunoSEQ Assay, a bias-controlled multiplex PCR. The published analysis was carried out like this. The number of nucleated cells in each sample was estimated from the amplification of reference gene primers within the assay. Sequence reads were collapsed and filtered to measure the absolute abundance of every unique TCRbeta CDR3 rearrangement. For each sample, productive Simpson clonality was calculated as the square root of Simpson's diversity index across productive rearrangements. The table was pulled from immuneACCESS by TCRdb, which kept in-frame rearrangements only. Such tables lose some clones; where checked, under half of the loss comes from unresolved V genes, and the rest has no known cause. V, J and clone size reflect that table, while D and trimming were determined from the DNA. For this sample there are 200,000 to 250,000 clones; around 86% appear just once. The ten largest clones represent about 2.2% of the sample.

Paper-wide results and their limitations: The quantity of clinical and demographic metadata differed by source and by participant and was supplied without curation.

Another Seattle source contributed samples from volunteer blood donors who had recovered from COVID-19. Whole blood was collected in K2EDTA tubes by collaborating institutions according to the institutions' own protocols. Collaborator samples were shipped for TCRbeta analysis as frozen whole blood, isolated PBMCs, or DNA extracted from either sample type. Sequenced: peripheral blood. This receptor was taken from a man between 25 and 39 years old who had recovered from COVID-19.

In nucleotide form, the sequence is TGCGCCAGCAGCTGGTCCGGACAGGGAACAGATACGCAGTATTTT. Its product reads: CASSWSGQGTDTQYF. The chain is made from TRBV5-1 and TRBJ2-3, and TRBD1 matches 8 of the central bases. Relative to germline, V is missing 3 bases and J is missing 3 bases, with 6 bases of the junction outside any gene match. Inclusive of the bounding cysteine and phenylalanine, the CDR3 is 15 residues long. Here the CDR3 DNA is all that survives: 45 bases in frame from base 1. Reading the germline V gene gives CDR1 SGHRS and CDR2 YFSETQ.